This TCR beta chain was sequenced during a study of blood T cells in healthy people across ages. For the study at large: Through template switching, about one barcoded beta molecule was captured per two T cells, as measured in model experiments.

Together with a sample-barcoded 5' primer, a J-beta primer mix was included in a second PCR lasting roughly 6 to 12 cycles. TCRdb called the 5' RACE reads again in MiXCR, with one record for every CDR3 protein. The sample includes 920,000 or so distinct CDR3 sequences, more than 40% seen only once; the top ten take approximately 17%. The V end lost 7 bases, the J end lost 5 bases, and 20 bases lay between the germline ends. Germline CDR1 and CDR2: SGHAT and FQNNGV. The CDR3 is made up of 15 amino acids. PBMCs, at least 6 million per sample, were isolated. The sequenced sample consisted of blood. This clonotype originated in a woman in her sixties in good health. The genes are TRBV11-2 and TRBJ2-5, with D tentatively TRBD2 (5 bases). CDR3 residues: CASTAYGPGLETQYF. The CDR3 coding sequence is TGTGCCAGCACAGCTTATGGCCCGGGATTGGAGACCCAGTACTTC. The full variable domain, with the rest looked up from reference TRBV11-2 and TRBJ2-5, is EAGVAQSPRYKIIEKRQSVAFWCNPISGHATLYWYQQILGQGPKLLIQFQNNGVVDDSQLPKDRFSAERLKGVDSTLKIQPAKLEDSAVYLCASTAYGPGLETQYFGPGTRLLVL.